Below, 27 T cell receptor beta chains from the same sample are listed, as sequenced in a study of blood T cell repertoires in COVID-19. The repertoire was sequenced with immunoSEQ multiplex PCR; TCRdb's copy has only in-frame clones and lacks some. This sample yields about 120,000 clones, of which roughly 87% are seen a single time; about 6.2% belongs to the top ten. The sequenced sample consisted of peripheral blood. Every receptor here comes from an elderly man with active or convalescent COVID-19.

The chain couples TRBV12-3 or TRBV12-4 to TRBJ2-7; D is possibly TRBD1 (6 bases). The CDR3 is 13 amino acids. The V end was cut by 9 bases, the J end by 3 bases, with 15 bases between. The CDR3 DNA reads TGTGCCAGTACTACCGGGACAAGCTACGAGCAGTACTTC. Encoded protein: CASTTGTSYEQYF.

The chain's CDR3 is CASSPSGTGGEKLFF. The CDR3 nucleotides are TGTGCCAGCAGCCCGTCCGGGACAGGGGGTGAAAAACTGTTTTTT. The chain recombines TRBV7-2 with TRBJ1-4; TRBD1 matches at 11 bases. Looked up from germline, CDR1 is SGHTA and CDR2 is FQGNSA. V was pared by 5 bases and J by 7 bases, with 6 bases of the junction left unmatched. The CDR3 totals 15 residues.

The chain has TRBV3-1 (or the pseudogene TRBV3-2) and TRBJ1-5; 7 nucleotides align to TRBD1. J lost 1 base, V lost 4 bases, and 4 bases had no gene match. Germline V gene sequence: CDR1 LGHDT, CDR2 YNNKEL (reference sequence). The CDR3 contains 15 residues. The CDR3 sequence: CASSLGTDSNQPQHF. CDR3 coding DNA: TGTGCCAGCAGCCTAGGGACAGACAGCAATCAGCCCCAGCATTTT.

This clone came up once. The genes are TRBV6-5 and TRBJ2-2; 11 bases match TRBD1. Losses at the gene ends were 3 bases for V and 4 bases for J; bases not matched to a gene: 1. The germline V gene has CDR1 MNHEY and CDR2 SVGAGI. The CDR3 length is 15 residues. This CDR3 is CASSYGTGGTGELFF. The CDR3 DNA reads TGTGCCAGCAGTTATGGGACAGGGGGCACCGGGGAGCTGTTTTTT.

The chain uses TRBV5-4 and TRBJ2-3; D unresolved. This CDR3 is 14 amino acids long. Germline lookup yields CDR1 SGHNT and CDR2 YYREEE (reference sequence). Trimming shortened V by 5 bases and J by 2 bases, and 12 bases separated the two germline ends. DNA for the CDR3: TGTGCCAGCAGGAAGGAGCAGCACACAGATACGCAGTATTTT. Protein product: CASRKEQHTDTQYF.

The J gene is TRBJ1-5, the V gene TRBV28, with TRBD1 as a possible D gene (6 bases). The CDR3 is made up of 15 amino acids. Per the germline V gene, CDR1 is MDHEN and CDR2 is SYDVKM. V lost 5 bases, J lost 6 bases, and 17 bases lay in between. CDR3 loop: CASSGNGGTGQPQHF. The CDR3, as DNA: TGTGCCAGCAGTGGGAATGGGGGCACCGGTCAGCCCCAGCATTTT.

The rearrangement links TRBV7-2 to TRBJ1-3; the match to TRBD1 covers 7 bases. The germline gives CDR1 SGHTA, CDR2 FQGNSA. Losses at the gene ends were 4 bases for V and 4 bases for J; bases not matched to a gene: 1. This CDR3 is 13 amino acids long. In DNA form, the CDR3 reads TGTGCCAGCAGCTGGGGACAGGGAAACACCATATATTTT. As protein: CASSWGQGNTIYF.

This chain joins TRBV25-1 and TRBJ2-2; 13 bases fit TRBD2. Germline trimming cut 7 bases from V and 8 bases from J; bases unmatched to any gene: 7. The CDR3 consists of 15 residues. Germline V gives CDR1 MGHDK, CDR2 SYGVNS. The CDR3 loop is CASKSWTSGSGELFF. DNA of the CDR3: TGTGCCAGCAAATCATGGACTAGCGGGAGTGGGGAGCTGTTTTTT.

The sample holds a few counts of this clone. The gene calls are TRBV3-1 (or the pseudogene TRBV3-2) and TRBJ1-3, with D possibly being TRBD1 (6 bases). Looked up from germline, CDR1 is LGHDT and CDR2 is YNNKEL (reference sequence). V lost 4 bases, J lost 0 bases, and 13 bases lay in between. This CDR3 region has 16 residues. The CDR3 loop is CASSPRDIISGNTIYF. Written as DNA, the CDR3 is TGTGCCAGCAGCCCCCGGGACATTATCTCTGGAAACACCATATATTTT.

The chain joins TRBV7-3 to TRBJ2-3; TRBD1 matches at 7 bases. The CDR3 totals 15 residues. With V trimmed by 5 bases and J by 0 bases, 5 bases remained unmatched. CDR1 and CDR2 from the germline V gene are SGHTA and FQGTGA. The DNA of the CDR3 is TGTGCCAGCAGCCGGGACAGAACTAGCACAGATACGCAGTATTTT. The encoded protein is CASSRDRTSTDTQYF.

The chain is built from TRBV9 and TRBJ2-1, with a weak D call TRBD2 (5 bases). Germline CDR1 and CDR2: SGDLS and YYNGEE. The CDR3 consists of 15 residues. V was shortened by 3 bases and J by 4 bases, with 14 bases between the two germline ends. The CDR3 here is CASSAPLGVYNEQFF. In DNA form, the CDR3 reads TGTGCCAGCAGCGCACCACTCGGGGTTTACAATGAGCAGTTCTTC.

This chain joins TRBV7-2 and TRBJ2-1; TRBD2 agrees at 11 bases. The length of the CDR3 is 15 residues. From germline, CDR1 is SGHTA and CDR2 FQGNSA. With 5 bases clipped from V and 4 bases from J, the junction kept 4 bases outside the gene matches. The CDR3 DNA sequence: TGTGCCAGCAGCCCTAGCGGGAGGAATTACAATGAGCAGTTCTTC. Protein sequence: CASSPSGRNYNEQFF.

The chain uses TRBV5-4 and TRBJ2-3; 13 nucleotides match TRBD2. The CDR3 is 16 amino acids. V was pared by 4 bases and J by 3 bases, with 5 bases of the junction left unmatched. CDR1 is SGHNT, CDR2 YYREEE, per germline (reference sequence). CDR3 in DNA: TGTGCCAGCAGCCGAACTAGCGGGGGGGGGACAGATACGCAGTATTTT. The encoded protein is CASSRTSGGGTDTQYF. The variable domain in full, completed from reference TRBV5-4 and TRBJ2-3, reads ETGVTQSPTHLIKTRGQQVTLRCSSQSGHNTVSWYQQALGQGPQFIFQYYREEENGRGNFPPRFSGLQFPNYSSELNVNALELDDSALYLCASSRTSGGGTDTQYFGPGTRLTVL.

Here the CDR3 DNA reads TGTGCCAGCAGCTTGATGACTAGCGGGACTTCAGATACGCAGTATTTT. This codes for CASSLMTSGTSDTQYF. The chain links TRBV5-8 to TRBJ2-3; 11 nucleotides agree with TRBD2. This CDR3 is 16 amino acids long. CDR1 SGHTS and CDR2 YDEGEE come from the germline V gene. The V gene end was trimmed by 1 base and the J gene end by 4 bases; junction bases not matched to a gene: 5.

The chain has TRBV27 and TRBJ1-6; D is possibly TRBD1 (5 bases). CDR3 length equals 16 residues. From germline, CDR1 is MNHEY and CDR2 SMNVEV (reference sequence). Deletions cut 5 bases from V and 7 bases from J, with 18 bases between. This CDR3 is CASSPTGALKNSPLHF. The CDR3, as DNA: TGTGCCAGCAGTCCCACAGGAGCGTTAAAAAATTCACCCCTCCACTTT.

The CDR3 region has the DNA TGCGCGGGGGGTAGGGAGACCCAGTACTTC. This sequence encodes CAGGRETQYF. This chain uses TRBV20-1 with TRBJ2-5; 8 nucleotides line up with TRBD2. Germline loops: CDR1 DFQATT, CDR2 SNEGSKA (reference sequence). CDR3 length equals 10 residues.

CDR3 bases: TGCGCCAGCACAGAAGGGACAGGGGGGTATGAAAAACTGTTTTTT. Translated, it gives CASTEGTGGYEKLFF. The chain has TRBV5-1 and TRBJ1-4, with 11 nucleotides matching TRBD1. This CDR3 comprises 15 residues. The ends lost 6 bases at V and 6 bases at J; junction bases unmatched: 7. CDR1 is SGHRS, CDR2 YFSETQ, per germline.

Only a few counts were recorded for this clone. This chain uses TRBV28 with TRBJ1-2, with 11 bases lining up with TRBD1. V was pared by 6 bases and J by 4 bases, with 7 bases of the junction left unmatched. The CDR3 has 15 residues. The V gene's germline CDR1 is MDHEN and CDR2 SYDVKM. Here the CDR3 reads CASRWTGGKGYGYTF. The DNA for the CDR3 is TGTGCCAGCAGGTGGACAGGGGGCAAGGGCTATGGCTACACCTTC.

The chain has TRBV9 and TRBJ2-2, with a tentative D call TRBD1 (6 bases). This CDR3 is 16 amino acids long. V shed 0 bases and J shed 5 bases, with 14 bases lying between them. Per the germline V gene, CDR1 is SGDLS and CDR2 is YYNGEE. The CDR3 DNA follows: TGTGCCAGCAGCGTAGCAGGGGTACCGGGGACCGGGGAGCTGTTTTTT. This gives the protein CASSVAGVPGTGELFF.

CDR3: CAWSVQSDYGYTF. DNA for the CDR3: TGTGCCTGGAGTGTACAGAGTGACTATGGCTACACCTTC. This chain uses TRBV30 with TRBJ1-2; D is uncertain. Trimming stripped 0 bases from V and 3 bases from J, with 8 bases between. CDR1 GTSNPN and CDR2 SVGIG come from the germline V gene (reference sequence). CDR3 size: 13 residues.

The chain has TRBV9 and TRBJ2-2, with TRBD2 as a possible D gene (6 bases). The CDR3 totals 17 residues. V lost 3 bases to trimming and J lost 4 bases, with 19 bases between them. The germline V gene encodes CDR1 SGDLS and CDR2 YYNGEE. The CDR3 reads CASSAGTDPSTTGELFF. In DNA, the CDR3 is TGTGCCAGCAGCGCCGGGACTGATCCGTCGACCACCGGGGAGCTGTTTTTT.

The count of this clone is one. The J gene is TRBJ1-2, the V gene TRBV30; perhaps TRBD1 as D (6 bases). CDR3 size: 13 residues. Germline V gene data show CDR1 as GTSNPN and CDR2 as SVGIG (reference sequence). Trimming pared 2 bases from V and 3 bases from J, leaving 10 bases between. Written as DNA, the CDR3 is TGTGCCTGGAGTCCAGGGGCGGACTATGGCTACACCTTC. It encodes CAWSPGADYGYTF. The full variable domain, its missing parts supplied by reference TRBV30 and TRBJ1-2, is SQTIHQWPATLVQPVGSPLSLECTVEGTSNPNLYWYRQAAGRGLQLLFYSVGIGQISSEVPQNLSASRPQDRQFILSSKKLLLSDSGFYLCAWSPGADYGYTFGSGTRLTVV.

The V gene is TRBV5-1, the J gene TRBJ1-4; 8 bases map to TRBD1. CDR1 is SGHRS, CDR2 YFSETQ, per germline. The junction had 6 bases not matched to a gene; V was cut back by 0 bases and J by 5 bases. This CDR3 contains 16 residues. The CDR3 DNA reads as TGCGCCAGCAGCTTGGAGCAGGGGGCGCAAAATGAAAAACTGTTTTTT. It translates to CASSLEQGAQNEKLFF.

V gene TRBV5-1 combines with J gene TRBJ2-1, with D maybe TRBD2 (6 bases). This CDR3 has 16 amino acids. Trimming shortened V by 6 bases and J by 4 bases, and 20 bases separated the two germline ends. Germline-derived CDR1 and CDR2 are SGHRS and YFSETQ. CDR3: CASTPLTSRAYNEQFF. The CDR3 DNA sequence: TGCGCCAGCACACCCCTGACTAGTAGGGCATACAATGAGCAGTTCTTC.

This chain joins TRBV30 and TRBJ1-4; possible D gene TRBD1, 5 bases. V lost 3 bases and J 4 bases, leaving 18 bases between the germline ends. The length of the CDR3 is 16 residues. From germline, CDR1 is GTSNPN and CDR2 SVGIG (reference sequence). CDR3 region: CAWRGPGGIINEKLFF. The CDR3 region has the DNA TGTGCCTGGAGGGGTCCGGGGGGTATTATTAATGAAAAACTGTTTTTT.

CDR3 bases: TGTGCCAGCAGCGTAGCTACAGACACTGAAGCTTTCTTT. Its translation: CASSVATDTEAFF. The rearrangement links TRBV9 to TRBJ1-1; no firm D call. There are 13 residues in the CDR3. With 0 bases removed from V and 3 bases from J, the gap between germline ends came to 6 bases. The V gene's germline CDR1 is SGDLS and CDR2 YYNGEE.

V gene TRBV5-6 combines with J gene TRBJ1-2, with D possibly matching TRBD1 (5 bases). The germline V gene has CDR1 SGHDT and CDR2 YYEEEE. The CDR3 consists of 14 residues. Trimming shortened V by 0 bases and J by 3 bases, and 9 bases separated the two germline ends. The DNA of the CDR3 is TGTGCCAGCAGCTTGGGCAGGGCAGACTATGGCTACACCTTC. Encoded protein: CASSLGRADYGYTF.